These 29 T cell receptor beta chains came from one sample sequenced in a study of blood T cells in healthy people across ages. Together with a sample-barcoded 5' primer, a J-beta primer mix was included in a second PCR lasting about 7 to 11 cycles. TCRdb used MiXCR to reprocess the 5' RACE reads, holding one entry per CDR3 protein. Of fewer than 2,000,000 distinct CDR3 sequences in the sample, almost 35% were seen once. Material: blood. These TCRs come from a woman younger than 45 in good health.

About this clonotype: Since a much larger clone is just one base distant, this may be a read error. This chain's CDR3 is CATSLQVNQPQHF. The CDR3 bases are TGTGCCACCAGCTTACAGGTGAATCAGCCCCAGCATTTT. This chain uses TRBV15 with TRBJ1-5; D perhaps matches TRBD1 (5 bases). From germline, CDR1 is LNHNV and CDR2 YYDKDF (reference sequence). V lost 5 bases to trimming and J lost 4 bases, with 9 bases between them. The CDR3 is made up of 13 amino acids.

In its sample, this clonotype was seen a few times. The J gene is TRBJ2-3, the V gene TRBV19; D is unclear. V gave up 5 bases and J gave up 1 base, with 19 bases separating them. In germline, CDR1 is LNHDA, CDR2 SQIVND (reference sequence). The CDR3 length is 17 residues. The CDR3 nucleotides are TGTGCCAGTAGTGTTGTGAGTGGTTCACTCGGCACAGATACGCAGTATTTT. Encoded protein: CASSVVSGSLGTDTQYF.

This clonotype was picked up a small number of times. The rearrangement joins TRBV20-1 to TRBJ2-1; 11 nucleotides agree with TRBD2. This CDR3 comprises 16 residues. CDR1 and CDR2 from the germline V gene are DFQATT and SNEGSKA (reference sequence). V was clipped by 5 bases and J by 5 bases; unmatched bases: 11. The CDR3 DNA is TGCAGTGCTTCCGGACTAGCGGGTTTTGAAAACAATGAGCAGTTCTTC. This translates into CSASGLAGFENNEQFF.

This clonotype was seen a few times. The gene calls are TRBV11-2 and TRBJ1-5, with D hard to call. This CDR3 has 14 amino acids. The V and J ends lost 0 bases and 1 base respectively, with 4 bases between them. Germline V gene sequence: CDR1 SGHAT, CDR2 FQNNGV. CDR3 sequence (DNA): TGTGCCAGCAGCTTAGATCTCAGCAATCAGCCCCAGCATTTT. Residues: CASSLDLSNQPQHF.

The chain carries TRBV27 and TRBJ2-7; 7 nucleotides line up with TRBD2. Trimming took 5 bases from V and 0 from J; bases not matched to a gene: 7. Germline-derived CDR1 and CDR2 are MNHEY and SMNVEV (reference sequence). CDR3 size: 15 residues. As DNA, the CDR3 is TGTGCCAGCAGTCCTCAAACTAGCGTCTCCTACGAGCAGTACTTC. Protein product: CASSPQTSVSYEQYF.

J is TRBJ2-3 and V is TRBV4-1; TRBD1 is a possible D gene (6 bases). Germline loops: CDR1 MGHRA, CDR2 YSYEKL. The CDR3 has 16 amino acids. Trimming removed 4 bases from V and 2 bases from J, with 16 bases in between. The DNA of the CDR3 is TGCGCCAGCAGCCTGGCAGGTACAGGGCTCACAGATACGCAGTATTTT. Its translation is CASSLAGTGLTDTQYF.

The chain couples TRBV5-1 to TRBJ1-2; D is ambiguous. V was shortened by 2 bases and J by 6 bases, with 11 bases between the two germline ends. The germline V gene has CDR1 SGHRS and CDR2 YFSETQ. The CDR3 has 13 amino acids. The CDR3 nucleotides are TGCGCCAGCAGCTTCGATATCTATGATGGCTACACCTTC. This sequence encodes CASSFDIYDGYTF.

This clonotype was observed many times. The chain joins TRBV5-1 to TRBJ1-2; a possible D gene is TRBD1 (6 bases). V was shortened by 7 bases and J by 6 bases, with 16 bases between the two germline ends. The CDR3 sequence is 13 residues long. CDR1 is SGHRS, CDR2 YFSETQ, per germline. CDR3 sequence: CASGDTSTHGYTF. In nucleotides, the CDR3 is TGCGCCAGCGGGGACACCTCCACTCATGGCTACACCTTC. Using reference TRBV5-1 and TRBJ1-2 for the parts outside the CDR3, the full variable domain is KAGVTQTPRYLIKTRGQQVTLSCSPISGHRSVSWYQQTPGQGLQFLFEYFSETQRNKGNFPGRFSGRQFSNSRSEMNVSTLELGDSALYLCASGDTSTHGYTFGSGTRLTVV.

This clonotype has just a few counts. V and J are TRBV24-1 and TRBJ2-3, with D perhaps assigned TRBD1 or TRBD2 (8 bases each). The V end lost 8 bases, the J end lost 8 bases, and 16 bases lay between the germline ends. CDR3 length: 13 residues. The germline gives CDR1 KGHDR, CDR2 SFDVKD. The CDR3 DNA reads TGTGCCACCAACAGCGGGGGACAGGCTACGCAGTATTTT. This translates into CATNSGGQATQYF.

This clonotype was observed at least ten times. This chain uses TRBV20-1 with TRBJ2-1, with D possibly being TRBD2 (5 bases). V was shortened by 1 base and J by 5 bases, with 18 bases between the two germline ends. This CDR3 is built from 16 residues. CDR1 is DFQATT and CDR2 is SNEGSKA in the germline V gene (reference sequence). DNA for the CDR3: TGCAGTGCTAGAGCCTTCAGCGGAGCCCTCAACAATGAGCAGTTCTTC. This gives the protein CSARAFSGALNNEQFF.

The table lists this clonotype with a few counts. The chain combines TRBV11-1 with TRBJ2-2; D is ambiguous. CDR3 length equals 13 residues. Trimming took 6 bases from V and 5 from J, leaving 10 bases between them. Germline assignment: CDR1 SGHAT and CDR2 FQDESV (reference sequence). The CDR3 DNA follows: TGTGCCAGCAGTAACGACGTAACCGGGGAGCTGTTTTTT. As protein: CASSNDVTGELFF. The full variable domain, completed using reference TRBV11-1 and TRBJ2-2, is EAEVAQSPRYKITEKSQAVAFWCDPISGHATLYWYRQILGQGPELLVQFQDESVVDDSQLPKDRFSAERLKGVDSTLKIQPAELGDSAMYLCASSNDVTGELFFGEGSRLTVL.

The rearrangement links TRBV30 to TRBJ2-3; no clear D. V shed 1 base and J shed 2 bases, with 7 bases lying between them. CDR3 length: 13 residues. Germline V gene data show CDR1 as GTSNPN and CDR2 as SVGIG (reference sequence). The CDR3 protein is CAWSGGNTDTQYF. CDR3 sequence (DNA): TGTGCCTGGAGTGGCGGAAACACAGATACGCAGTATTTT.

This clonotype was counted between two and nine times. The rearrangement uses TRBV14 and TRBJ1-4; D is perhaps TRBD1 (5 bases). Germline V lookup: CDR1 SGHDN, CDR2 FVKESK. V was cut by 4 bases and J by 13 bases, with 16 bases left in between. The CDR3 sequence is 13 residues long. This chain's CDR3 is CASSRDGLPRLFF. In DNA form, the CDR3 reads TGTGCCAGCAGCCGGGACGGTCTGCCCAGACTGTTTTTT. The full variable domain, completed using reference TRBV14 and TRBJ1-4, is EAGVTQFPSHSVIEKGQTVTLRCDPISGHDNLYWYRRVMGKEIKFLLHFVKESKQDESGMPNNRFLAERTGGTYSTLKVQPAELEDSGVYFCASSRDGLPRLFFGSGTQLSVL.

This clonotype was detected only a few times. The chain links TRBV3-1 to TRBJ1-4; D is unresolved. Germline V lookup: CDR1 LGHDT, CDR2 YNNKEL (reference sequence). The CDR3 totals 12 residues. Trimming removed 1 base from V and 14 bases from J, with 11 bases in between. Here the CDR3 reads CASSQGLNRLFF. The DNA of the CDR3 is TGTGCCAGCAGCCAAGGGCTGAATAGGCTGTTTTTT.

This clonotype is a singleton in its sample. The J gene is TRBJ1-5, the V gene TRBV28; possible D gene TRBD1, 5 bases. The CDR3 totals 18 residues. The germline V gene encodes CDR1 MDHEN and CDR2 SYDVKM. Trimming pared 6 bases from V and 3 bases from J, leaving 24 bases between. For the CDR3, the DNA is TGTGCCAGCAGCCCCAGTCCGGGGCAGGGAACCTACAATCAGCCCCAGCATTTT. Translated: CASSPSPGQGTYNQPQHF.

The sample holds a few counts of this clonotype. The rearrangement uses TRBV5-1 and TRBJ2-7; D tentatively fits TRBD1 or TRBD2 (5 bases each). The length of the CDR3 is 16 residues. CDR1 is SGHRS, CDR2 YFSETQ, per germline. Trimming took off 1 base at V and 0 bases at J, with 14 bases between the two ends. The CDR3 loop is CASSLNAAGSSYEQYF. DNA for the CDR3: TGCGCCAGCAGCTTGAACGCGGCAGGGAGCTCCTACGAGCAGTACTTC.

This clonotype was seen only a few times. This chain uses TRBV20-1 with TRBJ2-1; 13 bases line up with TRBD2. The V gene's germline CDR1 is DFQATT and CDR2 SNEGSKA (reference sequence). The trim removed 3 bases at V and 4 bases at J, leaving 6 bases unmatched. The CDR3 is made up of 16 amino acids. CDR3 region: CSARPPTSGGYNEQFF. Written as DNA, the CDR3 is TGCAGTGCTAGGCCGCCGACTAGCGGGGGGTACAATGAGCAGTTCTTC.

The J gene is TRBJ1-2, the V gene TRBV18; D not certain. This CDR3 has 13 residues. Trimming took off 4 bases at V and 6 bases at J, with 12 bases between the two ends. CDR1 is KGHSH, CDR2 LQKENI, per germline. CDR3 residues: CASSQDGGHGYTF. CDR3 coding DNA: TGTGCCAGCTCACAGGACGGAGGACATGGCTACACCTTC.

CDR3 DNA: TGTGCTAGTGGCCGAACAGGGAAGACTGAAGCTTTCTTT. It codes for CASGRTGKTEAFF. V is TRBV12-5 and J is TRBJ1-1; D is possibly TRBD1 (6 bases). Germline assignment: CDR1 LGHNT and CDR2 FRNRAP. The CDR3 has 13 residues. Deletions cut 6 bases from V and 5 bases from J, with 13 bases between.

The J gene is TRBJ1-1, the V gene TRBV11-2; the D gene is possibly TRBD1 (5 bases). Germline-derived CDR1 and CDR2 are SGHAT and FQNNGV. Trimming took off 1 base at V and 2 bases at J, with 11 bases between the two ends. This CDR3 has 15 amino acids. The CDR3 loop reads CASSLAFGGNTEAFF. The CDR3 DNA is TGTGCCAGCAGCTTAGCGTTCGGGGGTAACACTGAAGCTTTCTTT.

The chain combines TRBV5-8 with TRBJ1-4, with 9 bases matching TRBD1. CDR3 size: 16 residues. The germline V gene encodes CDR1 SGHTS and CDR2 YDEGEE. The trim removed 1 base at V and 6 bases at J, leaving 7 bases unmatched. For the CDR3, the DNA is TGTGCCAGCAGCTTGCCGGGACAGGGACGGGATGAAAAACTGTTTTTT. Protein: CASSLPGQGRDEKLFF.

Notes on this clonotype: Mismatch with germline at one junction end may stem from a read error. CDR3 residues: CASSFETPTYNERFF. CDR3 coding DNA: TGTGCCAGCAGTTTTGAGACTCCAACCTACAATGAGCGGTTCTTC. The V call is TRBV27, the J call TRBJ2-1; D is ambiguous. CDR3 length: 15 amino acids. The germline V gene encodes CDR1 MNHEY and CDR2 SMNVEV (reference sequence).

The V gene is TRBV6-1, the J gene TRBJ2-5, with 8 positions matching TRBD1. The CDR3 spans 16 residues. Losses at the gene ends were 5 bases for V and 1 base for J; bases not matched to a gene: 9. Germline CDR1 is MNHNS and CDR2 is SASEGT. This CDR3 reads CASSPRQGLAQETQYF. CDR3 DNA: TGTGCCAGCAGTCCCAGACAGGGGTTGGCCCAAGAGACCCAGTACTTC.

This clonotype was counted only a few times. DNA of the CDR3: TGTGCCAGCAGCCCCGGATCAGGGGGCGCGATGTCGGCTAACTATGGCTACACCTTC. The encoded protein is CASSPGSGGAMSANYGYTF. The chain joins TRBV9 to TRBJ1-2; 8 bases match TRBD1. Per the germline V gene, CDR1 is SGDLS and CDR2 is YYNGEE. CDR3 length: 19 residues. With V trimmed by 4 bases and J by 0 bases, 17 bases remained unmatched.

This clonotype was seen a few times. The rearrangement uses TRBV6-1 and TRBJ2-3; TRBD2 might be the D (5 bases). Trimming stripped 8 bases from V and 6 bases from J, with 15 bases between. The CDR3 runs 13 residues. Germline V gene sequence: CDR1 MNHNS, CDR2 SASEGT. The CDR3 region is CASLGSSMDTQYF. In DNA, the CDR3 is TGTGCCAGCTTAGGGTCTAGCATGGATACGCAGTATTTT.

This clonotype appeared many times. The chain employs TRBV19 and TRBJ2-1, with TRBD2 matching 9 bases. Germline lookup yields CDR1 LNHDA and CDR2 SQIVND (reference sequence). J lost 6 bases, V lost 6 bases, and 9 bases had no gene match. The CDR3 runs to 15 residues. CDR3 sequence: CASRDRTSDGNEQFF. CDR3 DNA: TGTGCCAGTAGAGACAGGACTAGCGATGGCAATGAGCAGTTCTTC. Supplemented by reference TRBV19 and TRBJ2-1, the full variable domain reads DGGITQSPKYLFRKEGQNVTLSCEQNLNHDAMYWYRQDPGQGLRLIYYSQIVNDFQKGDIAEGYSVSREKKESFPLTVTSAQKNPTAFYLCASRDRTSDGNEQFFGPGTRLTVL.

Worth noting for this clonotype: This could be a read error, since a much larger clone is one nucleotide away. The chain couples TRBV20-1 to TRBJ2-1; tentatively, D is TRBD1 (6 bases). Germline V gene sequence: CDR1 DFQATT, CDR2 SNEGSKA (reference sequence). This CDR3 is built from 15 residues. Trimming stripped 7 bases from V and 4 bases from J, with 20 bases between. The CDR3 coding sequence is TGCAGTGTCATGGCACAGGGTAACTCTTACAATGAGCAGTTCTTC. It is translated as CSVMAQGNSYNEQFF.

V and J are TRBV13 and TRBJ1-5, with a weak D call TRBD1 (5 bases). Trimming took 5 bases from V and 4 from J, leaving 15 bases between them. CDR1 and CDR2 (germline): PRHDT, FYEKMQ (reference sequence). The CDR3 is made up of 15 amino acids. This chain's CDR3 is CASSPLGGRNQPQHF. The CDR3 coding sequence is TGTGCCAGCAGCCCACTGGGGGGTCGGAATCAGCCCCAGCATTTT.

This rearrangement joins TRBV7-2 to TRBJ1-4; TRBD1 matches 11 bases. V shed 7 bases and J 10 bases; nucleotides not matched to a gene: 11. This CDR3 contains 15 residues. Germline-derived CDR1 and CDR2 are SGHTA and FQGNSA. This CDR3 reads CASNNRDRGGGKLFF. DNA of the CDR3: TGTGCCAGCAACAACCGGGACAGGGGGGGAGGAAAACTGTTTTTT.